This T cell receptor (beta chain) originates from a study of T cell repertoires in aging, cancer and after chemotherapy. At the level of the study: Chronic lymphocytic leukemia patients on fludarabine- or bendamustine-based regimens gave paired samples before and after chemotherapy. Study-wide points: The repertoire data cannot show anything about immunological memory following chemotherapy. Across the chemotherapy interval, each cancer cohort showed higher median generation probability, suggesting thymic rebound. Healthy donors lost TCR diversity with age mainly through richness, cancer patients through richness and evenness.

Within the sample, this clonotype is large. No antigen is known for it. Multiplex touch-down PCR with TRB-A/B primers amplified rearranged V-D-J TRB sequences. From the multiplex PCR reads, TCRdb called clonotypes with MiXCR, one entry per CDR3 protein. The table lists around 4,300 distinct CDR3 sequences, 35% to 50% of them singletons. The CDR3 has 16 residues. Germline V gives CDR1 SGHAT, CDR2 FQDESV (reference sequence). V shed 5 bases, J shed 8 bases, and the junction held 14 bases outside the gene matches. Amplification of TCR beta used genomic DNA extracted from peripheral blood. The V and J genes are TRBV11-1 and TRBJ2-1; 8 bases map to TRBD2. This sequence was found in a human donor with a blood cancer. Sequencing was done on a sample of blood. The CDR3: CASSRGGTRNKDEQFF. The CDR3 bases are TGTGCCAGCAGCCGGGGGGGGACTAGAAACAAGGATGAGCAGTTCTTC.